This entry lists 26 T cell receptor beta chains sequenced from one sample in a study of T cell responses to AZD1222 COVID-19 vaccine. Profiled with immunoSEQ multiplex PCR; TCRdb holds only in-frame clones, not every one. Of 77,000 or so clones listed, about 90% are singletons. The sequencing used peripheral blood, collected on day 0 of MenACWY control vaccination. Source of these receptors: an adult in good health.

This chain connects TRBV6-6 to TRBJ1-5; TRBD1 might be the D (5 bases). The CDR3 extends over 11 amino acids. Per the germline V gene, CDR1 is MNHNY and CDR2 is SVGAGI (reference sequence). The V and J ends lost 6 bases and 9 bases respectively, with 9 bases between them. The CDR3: CASSPGGPQHF. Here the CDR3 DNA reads TGTGCCAGCAGCCCCGGGGGGCCCCAGCATTTT.

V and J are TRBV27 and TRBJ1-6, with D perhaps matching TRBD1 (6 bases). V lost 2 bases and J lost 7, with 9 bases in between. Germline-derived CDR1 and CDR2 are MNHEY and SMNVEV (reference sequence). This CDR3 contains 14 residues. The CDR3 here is CASSLVGQNSPLHF. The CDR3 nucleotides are TGTGCCAGCAGTTTAGTAGGACAGAATTCACCCCTCCACTTT.

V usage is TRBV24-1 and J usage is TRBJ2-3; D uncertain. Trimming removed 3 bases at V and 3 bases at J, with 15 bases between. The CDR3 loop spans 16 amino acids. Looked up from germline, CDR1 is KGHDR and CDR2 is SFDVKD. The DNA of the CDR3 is TGTGCCACCAGTGATCCCGTGGAATCTGGGACAGATACGCAGTATTTT. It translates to CATSDPVESGTDTQYF.

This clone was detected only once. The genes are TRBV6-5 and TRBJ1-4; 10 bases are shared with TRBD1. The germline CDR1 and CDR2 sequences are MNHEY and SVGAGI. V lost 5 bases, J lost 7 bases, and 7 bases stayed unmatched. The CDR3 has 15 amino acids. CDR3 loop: CASSPTTGGREKLFF. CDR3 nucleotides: TGTGCCAGCAGTCCCACGACAGGGGGCCGTGAAAAACTGTTTTTT.

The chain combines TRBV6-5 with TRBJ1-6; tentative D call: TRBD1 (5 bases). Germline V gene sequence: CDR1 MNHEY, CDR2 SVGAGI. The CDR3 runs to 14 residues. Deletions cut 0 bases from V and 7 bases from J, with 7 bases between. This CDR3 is CASSYSGLNSPLHF. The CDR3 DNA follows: TGTGCCAGCAGTTACTCGGGACTGAATTCACCCCTCCACTTT.

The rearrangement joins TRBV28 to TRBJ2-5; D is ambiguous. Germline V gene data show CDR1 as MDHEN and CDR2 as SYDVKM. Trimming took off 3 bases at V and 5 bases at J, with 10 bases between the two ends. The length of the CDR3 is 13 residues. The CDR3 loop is CASSLVALETQYF. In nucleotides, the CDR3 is TGTGCCAGCAGTTTGGTTGCGCTTGAGACCCAGTACTTC.

CDR3 in amino acids: CASSLASGPGIGSGANVLTF. In DNA form, the CDR3 reads TGTGCCAGCAGCTTAGCTAGCGGGCCTGGAATAGGCTCTGGGGCCAACGTCCTGACTTTC. V usage is TRBV7-2 and J usage is TRBJ2-6; 7 bases agree with TRBD2. From germline, CDR1 is SGHTA and CDR2 FQGNSA. With V trimmed by 0 bases and J by 0 bases, 11 bases remained unmatched. This CDR3 has 20 residues.

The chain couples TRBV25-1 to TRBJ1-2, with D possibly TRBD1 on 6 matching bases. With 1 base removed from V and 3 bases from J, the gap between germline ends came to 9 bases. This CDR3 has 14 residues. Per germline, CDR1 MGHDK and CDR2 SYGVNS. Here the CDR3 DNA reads TGTGCCAGCAGTGAATCAGGGGCGGACTATGGCTACACCTTC. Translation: CASSESGADYGYTF.

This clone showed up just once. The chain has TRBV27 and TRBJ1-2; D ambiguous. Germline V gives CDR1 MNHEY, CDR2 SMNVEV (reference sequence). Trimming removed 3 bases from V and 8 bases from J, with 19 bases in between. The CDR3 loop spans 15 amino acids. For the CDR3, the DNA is TGTGCCAGCAGTTTTTGGGGTGGGGAGCTGAAGGGCTACACCTTC. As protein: CASSFWGGELKGYTF.

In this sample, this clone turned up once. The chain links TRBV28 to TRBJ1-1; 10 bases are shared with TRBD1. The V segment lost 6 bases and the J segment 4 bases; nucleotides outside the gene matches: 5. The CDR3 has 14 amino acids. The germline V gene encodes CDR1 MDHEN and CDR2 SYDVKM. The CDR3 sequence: CASRPGTGATEAFF. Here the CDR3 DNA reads TGTGCCAGCAGACCAGGGACAGGGGCCACTGAAGCTTTCTTT.

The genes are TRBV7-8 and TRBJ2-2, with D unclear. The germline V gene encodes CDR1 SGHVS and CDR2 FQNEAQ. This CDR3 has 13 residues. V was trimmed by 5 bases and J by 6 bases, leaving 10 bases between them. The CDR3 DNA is TGTGCCAGCAGCCCACGATGGTCCGGGGAGCTGTTTTTT. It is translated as CASSPRWSGELFF.

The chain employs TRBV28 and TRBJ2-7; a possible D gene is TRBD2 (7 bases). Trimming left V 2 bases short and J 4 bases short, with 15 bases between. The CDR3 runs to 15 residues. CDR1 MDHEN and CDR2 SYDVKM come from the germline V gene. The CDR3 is CASSLDTGGVYEQYF. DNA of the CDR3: TGTGCCAGCAGTTTAGATACGGGGGGCGTATACGAGCAGTACTTC.

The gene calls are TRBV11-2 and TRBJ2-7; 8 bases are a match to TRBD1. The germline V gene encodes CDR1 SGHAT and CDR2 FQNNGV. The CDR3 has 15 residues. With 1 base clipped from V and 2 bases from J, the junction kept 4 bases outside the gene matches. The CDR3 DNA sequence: TGTGCCAGCAGCTTAGCGACAGGGGCTACCTACGAGCAGTACTTC. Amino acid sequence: CASSLATGATYEQYF.

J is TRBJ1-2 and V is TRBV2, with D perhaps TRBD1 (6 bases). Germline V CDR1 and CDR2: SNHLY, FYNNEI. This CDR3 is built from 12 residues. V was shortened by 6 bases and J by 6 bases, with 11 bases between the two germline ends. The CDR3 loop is CASRTGRHGYTF. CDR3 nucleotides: TGTGCCAGCAGAACAGGGCGACATGGCTACACCTTC.

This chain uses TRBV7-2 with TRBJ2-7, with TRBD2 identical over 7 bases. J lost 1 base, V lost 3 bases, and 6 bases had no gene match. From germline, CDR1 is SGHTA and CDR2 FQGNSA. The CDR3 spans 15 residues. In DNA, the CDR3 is TGTGCCAGCAGCTTCAGACTAGCCCAATCCTACGAGCAGTACTTC. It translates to CASSFRLAQSYEQYF.

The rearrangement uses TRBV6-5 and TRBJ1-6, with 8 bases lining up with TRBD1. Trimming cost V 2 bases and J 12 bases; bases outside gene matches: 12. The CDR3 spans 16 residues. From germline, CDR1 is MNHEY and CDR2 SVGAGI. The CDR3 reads CASSYLETGAIRPLHF. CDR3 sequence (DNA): TGTGCCAGCAGTTACCTAGAGACAGGGGCCATTCGACCCCTCCACTTT.

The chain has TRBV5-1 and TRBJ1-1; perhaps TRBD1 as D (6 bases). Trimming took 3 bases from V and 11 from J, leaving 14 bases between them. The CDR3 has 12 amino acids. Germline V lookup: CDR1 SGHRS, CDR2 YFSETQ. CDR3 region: CASSSTRGEAFF. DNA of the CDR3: TGCGCCAGCAGCTCCACCAGGGGAGAGGCTTTCTTT. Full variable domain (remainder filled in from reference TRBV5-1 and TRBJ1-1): KAGVTQTPRYLIKTRGQQVTLSCSPISGHRSVSWYQQTPGQGLQFLFEYFSETQRNKGNFPGRFSGRQFSNSRSEMNVSTLELGDSALYLCASSSTRGEAFFGQGTRLTVV.

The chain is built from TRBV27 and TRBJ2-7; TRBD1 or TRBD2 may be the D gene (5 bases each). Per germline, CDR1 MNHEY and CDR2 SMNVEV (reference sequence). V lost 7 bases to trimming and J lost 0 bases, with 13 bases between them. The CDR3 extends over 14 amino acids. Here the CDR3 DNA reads TGTGCCAGCAAACTGGGACGGGGCTCCTACGAGCAGTACTTC. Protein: CASKLGRGSYEQYF.

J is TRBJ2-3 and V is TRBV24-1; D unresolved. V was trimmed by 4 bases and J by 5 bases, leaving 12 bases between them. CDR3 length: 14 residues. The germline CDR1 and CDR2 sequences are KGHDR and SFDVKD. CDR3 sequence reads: CATSESSQLDTQYF. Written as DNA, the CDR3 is TGTGCCACCAGTGAGTCAAGCCAACTAGATACGCAGTATTTT.

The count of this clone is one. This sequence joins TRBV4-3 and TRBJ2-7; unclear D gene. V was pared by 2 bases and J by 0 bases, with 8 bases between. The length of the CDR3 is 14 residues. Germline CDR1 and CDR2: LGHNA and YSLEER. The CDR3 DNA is TGCGCCAGCAGCCAATCGCTGAGCTCCTACGAGCAGTACTTC. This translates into CASSQSLSSYEQYF.

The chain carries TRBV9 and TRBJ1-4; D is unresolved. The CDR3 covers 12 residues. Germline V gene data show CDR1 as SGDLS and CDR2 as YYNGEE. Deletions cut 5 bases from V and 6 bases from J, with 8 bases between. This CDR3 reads CASSGSDEKLFF. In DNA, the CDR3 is TGTGCCAGCAGTGGTTCCGATGAAAAACTGTTTTTT.

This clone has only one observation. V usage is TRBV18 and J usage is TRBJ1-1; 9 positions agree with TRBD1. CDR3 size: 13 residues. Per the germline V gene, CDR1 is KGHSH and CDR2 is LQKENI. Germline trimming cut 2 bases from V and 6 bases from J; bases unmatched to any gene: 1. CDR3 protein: CASSPDRGSEAFF. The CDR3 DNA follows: TGTGCCAGCTCACCAGACAGGGGGTCTGAAGCTTTCTTT. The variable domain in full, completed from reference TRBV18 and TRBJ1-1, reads NAGVMQNPRHLVRRRGQEARLRCSPMKGHSHVYWYRQLPEEGLKFMVYLQKENIIDESGMPKERFSAEFPKEGPSILRIQQVVRGDSAAYFCASSPDRGSEAFFGQGTRLTVV.

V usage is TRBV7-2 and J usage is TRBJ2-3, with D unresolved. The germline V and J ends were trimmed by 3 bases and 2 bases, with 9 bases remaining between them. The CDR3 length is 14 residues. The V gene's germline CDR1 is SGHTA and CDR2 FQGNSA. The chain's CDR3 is CASSLEQYTDTQYF. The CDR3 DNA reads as TGTGCCAGCAGCTTGGAGCAGTACACAGATACGCAGTATTTT. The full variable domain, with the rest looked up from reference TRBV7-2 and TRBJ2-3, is GAGVSQSPSNKVTEKGKDVELRCDPISGHTALYWYRQSLGQGLEFLIYFQGNSAPDKSGLPSDRFSAERTGGSVSTLTIQRTQQEDSAVYLCASSLEQYTDTQYFGPGTRLTVL.

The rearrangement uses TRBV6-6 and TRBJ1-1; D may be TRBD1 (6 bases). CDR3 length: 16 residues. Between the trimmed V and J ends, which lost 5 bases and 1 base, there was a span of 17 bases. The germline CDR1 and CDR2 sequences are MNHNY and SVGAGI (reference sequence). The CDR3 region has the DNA TGTGCCAGCAGTCCTCCTACAGGGACTGAGAACACTGAAGCTTTCTTT. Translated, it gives CASSPPTGTENTEAFF.

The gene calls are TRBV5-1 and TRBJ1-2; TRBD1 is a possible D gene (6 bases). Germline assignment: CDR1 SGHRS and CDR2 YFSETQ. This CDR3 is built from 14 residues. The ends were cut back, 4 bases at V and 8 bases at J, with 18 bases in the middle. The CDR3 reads CASSADRWMGGYTF. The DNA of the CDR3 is TGCGCCAGCAGCGCCGACAGGTGGATGGGGGGCTACACCTTC. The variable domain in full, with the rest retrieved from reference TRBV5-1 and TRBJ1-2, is KAGVTQTPRYLIKTRGQQVTLSCSPISGHRSVSWYQQTPGQGLQFLFEYFSETQRNKGNFPGRFSGRQFSNSRSEMNVSTLELGDSALYLCASSADRWMGGYTFGSGTRLTVV.

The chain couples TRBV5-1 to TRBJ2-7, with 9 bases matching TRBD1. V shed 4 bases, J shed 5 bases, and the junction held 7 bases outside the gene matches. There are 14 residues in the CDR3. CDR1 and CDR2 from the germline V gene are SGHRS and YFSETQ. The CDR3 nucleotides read TGCGCCAGCAGCCCTGGACAGGGGTCCGACGAGCAGTACTTC. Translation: CASSPGQGSDEQYF.